A selection of T cell receptor beta chains follows, all from one sample in a study of cytomegalovirus exposure and HLA in healthy donors. The method was immunoSEQ multiplex PCR; TCRdb's version includes in-frame clones alone and lacks a portion of them. The sample contains some 200,000 clones, roughly three quarters of which appear only once. The sample consisted of PBMCs. The receptors here all came from a male donor in good health and CMV-seropositive. Each CDR3 is given with its conserved first and last residue. D genes are given only for firm matches. Size tells how often a clone was seen (once, few, many) or the class of an expanded clone, and some rows leave it out.

>TRBJ1-5|TRBV18|NA|TRBD1
CASSNRGMDQPQHF
TGTGCCAGCTCAAACAGGGGCATGGACCAGCCCCAGCATTTT
>TRBJ2-7|TRBV27|NA|NA
CASSYRQEVAYEQYF
TGTGCCAGCAGTTACCGACAGGAGGTTGCCTACGAGCAGTACTTC
>TRBJ2-3|TRBV7-9|NA|NA
CASSLVLDTDTQYF
TGTGCCAGCAGCTTAGTGTTAGACACAGATACGCAGTATTTT
>TRBJ2-7|TRBV19|NA|NA
CASSNPSFQQYF
TGTGCCAGTAGTAACCCTAGCTTCCAGCAGTACTTC
>TRBJ2-2|TRBV7-2|few|TRBD1
CASSTPPGQGIGTGELFF
TGTGCCAGCAGCACACCCCCGGGACAGGGGATTGGGACCGGGGAGCTGTTTTTT
>TRBJ1-6|TRBV6-5|NA|TRBD1
CASRSDRGNSPLHF
TGTGCCAGCAGATCGGACAGGGGTAATTCACCCCTCCACTTT
>TRBJ2-5|TRBV5-1|NA|NA
CASSLLLISQETQYF
TGCGCCAGCAGCTTGTTATTAATCTCTCAAGAGACCCAGTACTTC
>TRBJ1-1|TRBV9|NA|NA
CASSAQVSNTEAFF
TGTGCCAGCAGCGCTCAGGTCTCAAACACTGAAGCTTTCTTT
>TRBJ2-4|TRBV21-1|NA|NA
CASSHRHLFTGRRAKNIQYF
TGTGCCAGCAGTCACAGACACCTCTTTACAGGCCGTCGGGCCAAAAACATTCAGTACTTC
>TRBJ1-5|TRBV19|NA|NA
CASSLIQGSNQPQHF
TGTGCCAGTAGTTTAATACAGGGTAGCAATCAGCCCCAGCATTTT
>TRBJ2-2|TRBV7-2|NA|NA
CASSRSAGELFF
TGTGCCAGCAGCCGTAGCGCCGGGGAGCTGTTTTTT
>TRBJ2-2|TRBV7-2|few|TRBD2
CASSPPSGGGGELFF
TGTGCCAGCAGCCCCCCTAGCGGGGGGGGCGGGGAGCTGTTTTTT
>TRBJ2-7|TRBV7-9|NA|NA
CASSLIPGIDEQYF
TGTGCCAGCAGCTTAATCCCGGGGATCGACGAGCAGTACTTC
>TRBJ2-2|TRBV5-1|few|TRBD2
CASSSSGTVRGELFF
TGCGCCAGCAGCTCTAGCGGGACCGTCAGGGGGGAGCTGTTTTTT
>TRBJ2-2|TRBV4-3|few|TRBD2
CASSQEVAGAGELFF
TGCGCCAGCAGCCAAGAGGTAGCGGGAGCCGGGGAGCTGTTTTTT
>TRBJ1-2|TRBV25-1|NA|TRBD1
CASTHSQGKDYGYTF
TGTGCCAGCACCCATTCACAGGGGAAGGACTATGGCTACACCTTC
>TRBJ2-7|TRBV28|NA|TRBD1
CASSLAGTGLSEQYF
TGTGCCAGCAGTCTCGCCGGGACAGGGCTCTCCGAGCAGTACTTC
>TRBJ2-1|TRBV19|few|TRBD1
CASSTGQEVGNEQFF
TGTGCCAGTAGTACGGGACAGGAGGTGGGCAATGAGCAGTTCTTC
>TRBJ2-7|TRBV7-8|few|TRBD2
CASSLSSSSTSAFSYEQYF
TGTGCCAGCAGCCTCTCCTCTTCCTCGACTAGCGCGTTCTCCTACGAGCAGTACTTC
>TRBJ1-3|TRBV27|NA|NA
CASSLGGASGNTIYF
TGTGCCAGCAGTTTGGGGGGGGCCTCTGGAAACACCATATATTTT
>TRBJ1-2|TRBV7-2|NA|NA
CASSLFTGPYGYTF
TGTGCCAGCAGCTTATTTACAGGGCCCTATGGCTACACCTTC